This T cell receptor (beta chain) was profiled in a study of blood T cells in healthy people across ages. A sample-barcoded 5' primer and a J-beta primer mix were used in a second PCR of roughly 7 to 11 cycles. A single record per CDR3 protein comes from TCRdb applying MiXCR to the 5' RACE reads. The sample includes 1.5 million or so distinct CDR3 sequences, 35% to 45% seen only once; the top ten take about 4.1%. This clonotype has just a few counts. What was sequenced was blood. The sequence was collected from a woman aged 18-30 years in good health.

The CDR3 DNA follows: TGCAGTGCTAGAGAAGGGGACAGGGAAGCTTTCTTT. Its translation is CSAREGDREAFF. The chain employs TRBV20-1 and TRBJ1-1; TRBD1 matches at 8 bases. The CDR3 spans 12 residues. V shed 0 bases, J shed 8 bases, and the junction held 2 bases outside the gene matches. Germline-derived CDR1 and CDR2 are DFQATT and SNEGSKA (reference sequence).